These 7 T cell receptor beta chains share one sample of origin, sequenced in a study of PD-1 blockade in classical Hodgkin lymphoma. Each patient relapsed following autologous stem cell transplantation, and prior brentuximab vedotin exposure differed. Assay: immunoSEQ multiplex PCR; the TCRdb copy retains only in-frame clones and omits some. Here the sample spans under 70,000 clones, about two thirds being singletons. The sample here was peripheral blood mononuclear cells (PBMCs), taken before the second cycle of nivolumab. Receptors originate from a human donor with classical Hodgkin lymphoma.

The chain couples TRBV5-1 to TRBJ2-7; 8 bases agree with TRBD1. The germline CDR1 and CDR2 sequences are SGHRS and YFSETQ. The CDR3 loop spans 15 amino acids. With V trimmed by 3 bases and J by 1 base, 6 bases remained unmatched. CDR3 sequence (DNA): TGCGCCAGCAGCTCAGGACAGGGAATATCCTACGAGCAGTACTTC. Translated: CASSSGQGISYEQYF.

This clone was seen only a few times. The J gene is TRBJ2-7, the V gene TRBV27; D possibly corresponds to TRBD2 (5 bases). Trimming took 8 bases from V and 5 from J, leaving 19 bases between them. CDR1 MNHEY and CDR2 SMNVEV come from the germline V gene (reference sequence). The CDR3 sequence is 14 residues long. The CDR3 reads CASATLDFSDEQYF. The CDR3, as DNA: TGTGCCAGCGCCACGCTGGACTTTTCGGACGAGCAGTACTTC.

This clone was recorded only once. The J gene is TRBJ1-1, the V gene TRBV7-2; D remains unclear. Looked up from germline, CDR1 is SGHTA and CDR2 is FQGNSA. Trimming removed 3 bases from V and 0 bases from J, with 8 bases in between. The CDR3 contains 14 residues. This chain's CDR3 is CASSFGGLNTEAFF. In DNA, the CDR3 is TGTGCCAGCAGCTTCGGCGGACTGAACACTGAAGCTTTCTTT.

This clone has a handful of counts. A read error may account for a junction end that differs from germline. The genes are TRBV2 and TRBJ1-1, with D possibly matching TRBD1 (5 bases). Germline-derived CDR1 and CDR2 are SNHLY and FYNNEI. The CDR3 extends over 13 amino acids. DNA of the CDR3: TGTGCCAGCAGTCGGGACCTGAATACTGAAGCTTTCTTT. This codes for CASSRDLNTEAFF.

This clone was picked up a small number of times. The CDR3 here is CASRDRSLSPLHF. The CDR3 DNA reads TGTGCCAGCAGGGACAGGTCATTGTCACCCCTCCACTTT. The V and J genes are TRBV25-1 and TRBJ1-6; 7 bases are a match to TRBD1. Germline loops: CDR1 MGHDK, CDR2 SYGVNS. V lost 6 bases to trimming and J lost 10 bases; unmatched junction nucleotides: 6. This CDR3 region has 13 residues.

J is TRBJ2-1 and V is TRBV6-1; TRBD2 aligns across 11 bases. Trimming at V came to 2 bases and at J to 0 bases, leaving 0 bases not matched to a gene. CDR1 and CDR2 (germline): MNHNS, SASEGT. The CDR3 contains 16 residues. In nucleotides, the CDR3 is TGTGCCAGCAGTGAAACTAGCGGGGGCTCCTACAATGAGCAGTTCTTC. Amino acid sequence: CASSETSGGSYNEQFF.

The rearrangement uses TRBV27 and TRBJ1-4; maybe TRBD1 (5 bases). With 3 bases removed from V and 7 bases from J, the gap between germline ends came to 12 bases. CDR1 is MNHEY and CDR2 is SMNVEV in the germline V gene (reference sequence). The CDR3 sequence is 14 residues long. The CDR3 loop reads CASSLEGAGEKLFF. DNA of the CDR3: TGTGCCAGCAGTTTGGAAGGGGCGGGTGAAAAACTGTTTTTT.